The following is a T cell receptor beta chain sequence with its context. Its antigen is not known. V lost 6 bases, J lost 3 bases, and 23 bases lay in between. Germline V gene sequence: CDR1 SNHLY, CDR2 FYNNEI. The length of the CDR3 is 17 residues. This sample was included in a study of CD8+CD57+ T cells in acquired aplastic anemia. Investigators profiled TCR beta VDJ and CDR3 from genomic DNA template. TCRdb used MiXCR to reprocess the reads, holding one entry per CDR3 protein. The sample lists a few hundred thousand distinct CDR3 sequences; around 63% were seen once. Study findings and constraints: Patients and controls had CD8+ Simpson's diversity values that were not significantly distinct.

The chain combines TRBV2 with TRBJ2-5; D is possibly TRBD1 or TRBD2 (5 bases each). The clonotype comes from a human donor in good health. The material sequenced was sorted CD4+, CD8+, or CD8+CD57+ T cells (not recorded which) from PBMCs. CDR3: CASSENWGRKREETQYF. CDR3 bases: TGTGCCAGCAGCGAAAACTGGGGCAGGAAGAGGGAAGAGACCCAGTACTTC.